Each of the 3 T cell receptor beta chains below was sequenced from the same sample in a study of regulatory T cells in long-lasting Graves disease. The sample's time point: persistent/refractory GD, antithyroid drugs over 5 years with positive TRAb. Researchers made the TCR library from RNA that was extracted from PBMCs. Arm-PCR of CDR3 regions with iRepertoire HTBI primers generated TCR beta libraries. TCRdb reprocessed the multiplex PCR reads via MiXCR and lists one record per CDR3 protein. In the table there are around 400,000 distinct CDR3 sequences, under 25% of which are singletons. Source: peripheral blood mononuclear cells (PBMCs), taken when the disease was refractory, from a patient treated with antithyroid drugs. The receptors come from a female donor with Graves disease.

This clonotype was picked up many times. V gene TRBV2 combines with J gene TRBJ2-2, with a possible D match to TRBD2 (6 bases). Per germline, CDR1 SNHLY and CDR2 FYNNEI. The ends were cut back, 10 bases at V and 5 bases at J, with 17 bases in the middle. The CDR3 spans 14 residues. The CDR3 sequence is CATVGLSGTGELFF. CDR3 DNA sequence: TGTGCCACCGTCGGGCTAAGCGGGACCGGGGAGCTGTTTTTT.

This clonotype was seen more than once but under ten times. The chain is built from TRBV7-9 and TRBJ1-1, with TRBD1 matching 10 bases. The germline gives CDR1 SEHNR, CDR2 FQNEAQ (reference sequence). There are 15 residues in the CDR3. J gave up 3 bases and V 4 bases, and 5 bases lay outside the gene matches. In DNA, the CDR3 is TGTGCCAGCAGCTCCAGCGACAGGGGGCACACTGAAGCTTTCTTT. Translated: CASSSSDRGHTEAFF.

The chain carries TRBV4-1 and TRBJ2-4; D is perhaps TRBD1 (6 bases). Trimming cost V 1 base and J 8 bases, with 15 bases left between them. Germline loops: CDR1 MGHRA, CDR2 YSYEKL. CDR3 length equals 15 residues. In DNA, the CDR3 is TGCGCCAGCAGCCAAGGCCCAGGGGCAGGGGACATTCAGTACTTC. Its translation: CASSQGPGAGDIQYF.